This T cell receptor beta chain appears in the sequencing data of a study of T cell responses to AZD1222 COVID-19 vaccine. This clone was recorded a few times. Its antigen is as yet unknown. With 5 bases clipped from V and 3 bases from J, the junction kept 9 bases outside the gene matches. CDR3 length: 18 residues. CDR1 is SGHVS and CDR2 is FNYEAQ in the germline V gene. The repertoire was sequenced with immunoSEQ multiplex PCR; TCRdb's copy has only in-frame clones and lacks some. The table lists under 130,000 clones, 90% to 95% of them singletons, with 45% in the top ten. General observations from the study: Baseline serostatus was positive in only six AZD1222 recipients. Repertoire sampling happened only post peak T cell response.

The sequence came from an adult in good health. This chain connects TRBV7-6 to TRBJ2-2, with 13 bases identical to TRBD2. The sample consisted of peripheral blood, taken on day 0 of AZD1222 vaccination. The CDR3 sequence is CASSPWTSGRGDTGELFF. CDR3 DNA sequence: TGTGCCAGCAGCCCATGGACTAGCGGGAGAGGGGACACCGGGGAGCTGTTTTTT.